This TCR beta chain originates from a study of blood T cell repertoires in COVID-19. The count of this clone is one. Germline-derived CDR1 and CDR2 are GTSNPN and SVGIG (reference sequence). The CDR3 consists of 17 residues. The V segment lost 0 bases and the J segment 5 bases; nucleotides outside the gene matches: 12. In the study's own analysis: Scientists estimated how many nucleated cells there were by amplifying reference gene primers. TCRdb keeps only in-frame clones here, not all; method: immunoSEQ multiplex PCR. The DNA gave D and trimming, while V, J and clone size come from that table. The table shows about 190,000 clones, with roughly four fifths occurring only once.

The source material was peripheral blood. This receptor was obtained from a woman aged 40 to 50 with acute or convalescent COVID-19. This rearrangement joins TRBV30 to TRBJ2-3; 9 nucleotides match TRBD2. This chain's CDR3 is CAWSVKAGGPAGDTQYF. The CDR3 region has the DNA TGTGCCTGGAGTGTAAAGGCGGGAGGGCCCGCGGGAGATACGCAGTATTTT.